Listed below are T cell receptor beta chains from one sample, sequenced in a study of blood T cells in healthy people across ages. Using its own MiXCR run on the 5' RACE reads, TCRdb lists one record per CDR3 protein. This sample yields 1,300,000 or so distinct CDR3 sequences, of which roughly 64% are seen a single time; more than 6% belongs to the top ten. What was sequenced was blood. The receptors here all came from a man between 18 and 35 years old in good health. Each CDR3 is given with its conserved first and last residue. A D gene is named only where the DNA matches it firmly. Clone size appears in some rows only: once, few, many, or a class for an expanded clone.

V gene	J gene	clone size	D gene	CDR3 DNA	CDR3 protein
TRBV7-8	TRBJ2-7	.	TRBD2	TGTGCCAGCAGCCTTCCGCGTCGGGAGGGAGTGTACGAGCAGTACTTC	CASSLPRREGVYEQYF
TRBV29-1	TRBJ2-7	many	TRBD2	TGCAGCGGGTCGACTAGCGGGAGACAGTACTTC	CSGSTSGRQYF
TRBV6-2/TRBV6-3	TRBJ2-2	.	TRBD2	TGTGCCAGCAGTTACGTCGGACTAGCGGGGGTGGGGGAGCTGTTTTTT	CASSYVGLAGVGELFF
TRBV6-5	TRBJ2-5	.	TRBD2	TGTGCCAGCAGCAAAGGACTAGCGGGTTTGCCCTCTCAAGAGACCCAGTACTTC	CASSKGLAGLPSQETQYF
TRBV12-3/TRBV12-4	TRBJ1-6	once	.	TGTGCCAGCCGCTCGCCCTTACCCCGGGATAATTCACCCCTCCACTTT	CASRSPLPRDNSPLHF
TRBV29-1	TRBJ2-3	once	TRBD2	TGCAGCGTTGAAAGGTCTAGCGGGGCCCTTAGCGCAGATACGCAGTATTTT	CSVERSSGALSADTQYF
TRBV12-3/TRBV12-4	TRBJ2-3	few	TRBD2	TGTGCCAGCAGTTTTGGAGAGCGGGGAGTCACAGATACGCAGTATTTT	CASSFGERGVTDTQYF
TRBV11-3	TRBJ2-3	.	.	TGTGCCAGCAGCTTAGTGTTTTCCGGGACTGCAGATACGCAGTATTTT	CASSLVFSGTADTQYF
TRBV5-1	TRBJ1-4	.	.	TGCGCCAGCAGTTGGACGGGAAGCGATGAAAAACTGTTTTTT	CASSWTGSDEKLFF
TRBV2	TRBJ1-1	.	.	TGTGCCAGCAGTGAAGTCAGGGGATACACTGAAGCTTTCTTT	CASSEVRGYTEAFF
TRBV6-5	TRBJ2-1	.	TRBD2	TGTGCCAGCATGACGGGGGGGGCTTGGAATGAGCAGTTCTTC	CASMTGGAWNEQFF
TRBV11-2	TRBJ2-3	.	.	TGTGCCAGCAGCCCGGTGCACAGGGGCACAGATACGCAGTATTTT	CASSPVHRGTDTQYF
TRBV12-3/TRBV12-4	TRBJ1-5	once	.	TGTGCCAGCAGTTTAAATGGGGATAGCAATCAGCCCCAGCATTTT	CASSLNGDSNQPQHF
TRBV4-1	TRBJ2-4	few	TRBD2	TGCGCCAGCAGCCAACCGAGGACTAGCGGGAGGGCCGGGTCCAAAAACATTCAGTACTTC	CASSQPRTSGRAGSKNIQYF
TRBV7-2	TRBJ2-3	.	.	TGTGCCAGCAGCTTAGTGTTCGCCGCGGATACGCAGTATTTT	CASSLVFAADTQYF
TRBV7-2	TRBJ2-7	.	.	TGTGCCAGCGGTCTAGCGAGCAACGAGCAGTACTTC	CASGLASNEQYF
TRBV6-5	TRBJ2-6	once	TRBD2	TGTGCCAGCAGTCATGGGGGGGAGGGTGACAACGTCCTGACTTTC	CASSHGGEGDNVLTF
TRBV6-1	TRBJ1-2	.	TRBD1	TGTGCCAGCAGTGAATTTTCGACAGGGGCTATCTATGGCTACACCTTC	CASSEFSTGAIYGYTF
TRBV7-8	TRBJ2-1	once	TRBD2	TGTGCCAGCAGCTTAGTAGCGGGAACAGAAGTTGAGCAGTTCTTC	CASSLVAGTEVEQFF
TRBV27	TRBJ2-1	.	.	TGTGCCAGCAGTTTGGGGCTAGGAGCTTATGAGCAGTTCTTC	CASSLGLGAYEQFF
TRBV12-3/TRBV12-4	TRBJ2-5	.	.	TGTGCCAGCAGCCCCCCCGGACTCAAAGAGACCCAGTACTTC	CASSPPGLKETQYF
TRBV7-9	TRBJ1-2	.	TRBD1	TGTGCCAGCAGCTTCGGGACAGGGGGGAAGTATGGCTACACCTTC	CASSFGTGGKYGYTF
TRBV29-1	TRBJ2-7	.	.	TGCAGCGTCTATTCCAGCTCCTACGAGCAGTACTTC	CSVYSSSYEQYF
TRBV27	TRBJ1-2	.	.	TGTGCCAGCAGTTCTACTGGGGGTCGTACGGGCTACACCTTC	CASSSTGGRTGYTF
TRBV12-3/TRBV12-4	TRBJ2-5	.	.	TGTGCCAGCAGTTTAGAGGAAAGGTTGCGTTGGGAGACCCAGTACTTC	CASSLEERLRWETQYF
TRBV4-1	TRBJ2-7	few	.	TGCGCCAGCAGCCAAGAATATGTAGCAGGGGAGTACGAGCAGTACTTC	CASSQEYVAGEYEQYF
TRBV4-2	TRBJ1-5	.	.	TGTGCCAGCAGCCAACTCTCAGATCAGCCCCAGCATTTT	CASSQLSDQPQHF
TRBV7-6	TRBJ2-7	.	TRBD1	TGTGCCAGCAGCTTAGGAGTTTCGGGACAGGGCTTCACCTACGAGCAGTACTTC	CASSLGVSGQGFTYEQYF
TRBV4-2	TRBJ1-4	.	.	TGTGCCAGCAGCCAAGTCCCGACAGAGAAAAATGAAAAACTGTTTTTT	CASSQVPTEKNEKLFF
TRBV12-3/TRBV12-4	TRBJ1-2	few	.	TGTGCCAGCAGTTTAGGCAATCTTTTCTATGGCTACACCTTC	CASSLGNLFYGYTF
TRBV10-3	TRBJ1-2	few	.	TGTGCCATCAGATTGGGGGATCTTGGCTATGGCTACACCTTC	CAIRLGDLGYGYTF
TRBV12-3/TRBV12-4	TRBJ2-1	many	TRBD2	TGTGCCAGCAGCCCGACTAGCGGGGGATACAATGAGCAGTTCTTC	CASSPTSGGYNEQFF
TRBV20-1	TRBJ1-6	.	TRBD1	TGCAGTGCTAGAGATCAAGGACAGGGCTATTCACCCCTCCACTTT	CSARDQGQGYSPLHF
TRBV6-6	TRBJ2-5	.	.	TGTGCCATCTCTCATCCGGGCCTTCAAGAGACCCAGTACTTC	CAISHPGLQETQYF
TRBV6-5	TRBJ1-4	.	.	TGTGCCAGCAGTTACTCGTATCCCAGGGGCAGGAATGAAAAACTGTTTTTT	CASSYSYPRGRNEKLFF
TRBV20-1	TRBJ2-7	.	.	TGCAGTGCTACCGAGGTCTCCTACGAGCAGTACTTC	CSATEVSYEQYF
TRBV19	TRBJ1-4	once	.	TGTGCCAGTAGTAGCGAAGGTGCTGCGTCTGAAAAACTGTTTTTT	CASSSEGAASEKLFF
TRBV11-2	TRBJ2-3	.	.	TGTGCCAGCAGCTTAGAAGGCGGCGGAGATACGCAGTATTTT	CASSLEGGGDTQYF